The TCR beta chain under discussion was sequenced for a study of control samples from healthy donors and cancer patients. This CDR3 has 14 amino acids. Per germline, CDR1 KGHDR and CDR2 SFDVKD. V was cut by 5 bases and J by 1 base, with 10 bases left in between. Measured with immunoSEQ multiplex PCR; TCRdb has only the in-frame clones, and not every one. The repertoire holds 110,000 to 150,000 clones, with approximately 94% as singletons. The receptor was derived from a man aged 35 to 55 in good health. The chain has TRBV24-1 and TRBJ2-5; D may be TRBD1 (6 bases). Sequenced: blood. CDR3 sequence (DNA): TGTGCCACCAGTGTGGGACACCGCCAAGAGACCCAGTACTTC. Its protein is CATSVGHRQETQYF.